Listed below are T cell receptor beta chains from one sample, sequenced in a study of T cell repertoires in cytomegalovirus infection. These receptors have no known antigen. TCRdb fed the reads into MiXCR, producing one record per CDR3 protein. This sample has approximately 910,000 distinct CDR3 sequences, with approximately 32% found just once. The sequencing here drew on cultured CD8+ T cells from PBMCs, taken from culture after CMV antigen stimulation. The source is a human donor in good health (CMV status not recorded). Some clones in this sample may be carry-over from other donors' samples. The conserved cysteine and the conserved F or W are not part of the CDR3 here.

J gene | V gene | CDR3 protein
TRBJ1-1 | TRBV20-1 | SARDMVEAF
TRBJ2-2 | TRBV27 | ASSFYIPTGGLEDTGELF
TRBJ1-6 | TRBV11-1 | ASSPGQGTVNSPLH
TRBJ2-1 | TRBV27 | ASSYRAQGAVHNEQF
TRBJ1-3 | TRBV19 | ASSIEVPRTASGNTIY
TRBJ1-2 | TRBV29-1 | SVVQGLYGGYT
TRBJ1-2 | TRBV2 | ASSEGEVNYYGYT
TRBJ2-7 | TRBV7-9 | ASSPRTGAPYEQY
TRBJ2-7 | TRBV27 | ASTLRGGGSYEQY
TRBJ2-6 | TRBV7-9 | ASSGVRVSGANVLT
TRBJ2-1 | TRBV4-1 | ASSQDGGRGYNEQF
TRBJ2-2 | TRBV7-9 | ASPLSQPQTGELF
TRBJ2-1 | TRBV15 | ATSTRGVYNEQF
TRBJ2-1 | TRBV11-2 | ASSSTSAYNEQF
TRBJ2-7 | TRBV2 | ASSEEGLPIYEQY
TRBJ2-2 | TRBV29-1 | SAQGGFLDTGELF
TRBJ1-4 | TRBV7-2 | ASSFGQGRNEKLF
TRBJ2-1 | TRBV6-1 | ASSGIQDRNEQF
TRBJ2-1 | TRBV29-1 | SVEGLATYEQF
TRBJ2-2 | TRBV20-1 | SARDYRGQTGELF
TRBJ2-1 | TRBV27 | ASSLGSSGRNEQF
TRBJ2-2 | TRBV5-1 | ASRGGSGTGELF
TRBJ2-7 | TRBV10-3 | AIRTGTASYEQY
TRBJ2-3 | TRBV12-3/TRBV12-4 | ASSIRQSTDTQY
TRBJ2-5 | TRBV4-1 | ASSQVVSQETQY
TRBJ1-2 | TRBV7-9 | ASSPDVSIKYGYT
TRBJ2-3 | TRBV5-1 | ASSVLGTGHTDTQY
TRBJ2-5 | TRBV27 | ASSKTGGGETQY
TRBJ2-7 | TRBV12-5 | ASGTEGGTGTTSSYEQY
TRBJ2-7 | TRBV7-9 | ASSLEGHAYEQY
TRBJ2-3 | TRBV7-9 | ASSPPGGSLTDTQY